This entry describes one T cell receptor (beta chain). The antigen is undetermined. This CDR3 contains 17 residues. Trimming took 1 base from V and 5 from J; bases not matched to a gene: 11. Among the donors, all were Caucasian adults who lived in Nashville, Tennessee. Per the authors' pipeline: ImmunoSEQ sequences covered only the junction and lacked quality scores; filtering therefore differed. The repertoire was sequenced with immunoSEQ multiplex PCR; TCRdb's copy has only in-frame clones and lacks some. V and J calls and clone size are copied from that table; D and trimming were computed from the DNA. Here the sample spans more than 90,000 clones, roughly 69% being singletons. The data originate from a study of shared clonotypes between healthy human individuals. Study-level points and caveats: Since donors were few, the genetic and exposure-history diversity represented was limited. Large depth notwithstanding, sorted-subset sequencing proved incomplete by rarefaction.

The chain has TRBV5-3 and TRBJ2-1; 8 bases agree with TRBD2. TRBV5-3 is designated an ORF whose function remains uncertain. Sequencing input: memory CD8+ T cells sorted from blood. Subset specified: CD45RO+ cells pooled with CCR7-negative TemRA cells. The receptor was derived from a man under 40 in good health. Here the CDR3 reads CARSLISSSGNDNEQFF. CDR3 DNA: TGTGCCAGAAGCTTGATCTCGAGTAGCGGGAACGACAATGAGCAGTTCTTC.